Below, 31 T cell receptor beta chains from the same sample are listed, as sequenced in a study of human T cells and chemical hapten exposure. Total RNA extraction was carried out from unfractionated whole blood. For the library, individual cDNA molecules each received unique molecular identifiers. Each CDR3 protein gets one entry after TCRdb re-called the reads with MiXCR. The sample has 3,200 or so distinct CDR3 sequences; roughly 50% are singletons. The sample consisted of whole blood. These receptor sequences come from a human donor who had alopecia or was a healthy volunteer (not recorded which). Some clones in this sample may be carry-over from other donors' samples. This table probably holds off-target reads from a library built for another chain.

The chain couples TRBV12-2 to TRBJ2-2; the table's D call TRBD1 went unverified against the DNA. TRBV12-2 is listed as a pseudogene. The CDR3 spans 14 residues. CDR3 sequence reads: CASRLTGDAGELFF. For the CDR3, the DNA is TGTGCAAGTCGCTTAACAGGGGATGCCGGGGAGCTGTTTTTT.

The chain carries TRBV29-1 and TRBJ2-7, with 10 bases matching TRBD1. The CDR3 is made up of 13 amino acids. Germline V gene lookup returns CDR1 SQVTM and CDR2 ANQGSEA. After removal of 7 bases from V and 5 bases from J, the junction contained 8 bases not matched to a gene. CDR3 nucleotides: TGCAGCGACCCGACAGGGGGCTACGACGAGCAGTACTTC. Amino acid sequence: CSDPTGGYDEQYF.

The chain is built from TRBV29-1 and TRBJ2-3; D is unclear. V lost 0 bases to trimming and J lost 6 bases, with 4 bases between them. This CDR3 has 11 amino acids. Germline V gene data show CDR1 as SQVTM and CDR2 as ANQGSEA. The CDR3 protein is CSVEDRDTQYF. CDR3 DNA sequence: TGCAGCGTTGAAGATCGGGATACGCAGTATTTT.

This chain connects TRBV5-1 to TRBJ2-1; 12 nucleotides align to TRBD1. J was trimmed by 10 bases and V by 4 bases; bases with no gene match: 6. Germline-derived CDR1 and CDR2 are SGHRS and YFSETQ. The CDR3 spans 14 residues. This CDR3 is CASSPGQGAEEQFF. The CDR3 DNA sequence: TGCGCCAGCAGCCCGGGACAGGGGGCCGAAGAGCAGTTCTTC.

This chain connects TRBV6-1 to TRBJ2-1; D may be TRBD1 (5 bases). CDR1 is MNHNS, CDR2 SASEGT, per germline. The V gene lost 4 bases and the J gene lost 9 bases, with 16 bases spanning the gap. The CDR3 sequence is 14 residues long. CDR3 DNA: TGTGCCAGCAGTGCGACCGCTTCTAGGGGTGAGCAGTTCTTC. Translation: CASSATASRGEQFF.

The chain carries TRBV28 and TRBJ2-5; 9 nucleotides line up with TRBD2. The length of the CDR3 is 17 residues. Germline loops: CDR1 MDHEN, CDR2 SYDVKM. V gave up 5 bases and J gave up 4 bases; unmatched junction bases: 14. The CDR3 DNA follows: TGTGCCAGCAGTCCCATTACCCGGCGGGGGGGCCCAGAGACCCAGTACTTC. Translating gives CASSPITRRGGPETQYF.

V and J are TRBV6-1 and TRBJ2-3, with TRBD2 matching 14 bases. The CDR3 has 16 residues. Germline loops: CDR1 MNHNS, CDR2 SASEGT. V trimming: 4 bases; J trimming: 2 bases; junction bases outside the gene matches: 2. The CDR3 loop is CASSGLAGGFTDTQYF. CDR3 in DNA: TGTGCCAGCAGTGGACTAGCGGGAGGGTTCACAGATACGCAGTATTTT.

The sample holds a few counts of this clonotype. The rearrangement uses TRBV10-2 and TRBJ2-7; maybe TRBD2 (5 bases). CDR1 and CDR2 (germline): WSHSY, SAAADI. Trimming stripped 5 bases from V and 6 bases from J, with 11 bases between. The length of the CDR3 is 12 residues. In nucleotides, the CDR3 is TGCGCCAGCAGTCACACAGAGGGCGAGCAGTACTTC. Residues: CASSHTEGEQYF.

This clonotype has just a few counts. CDR3 sequence reads: CASSLRVTDTQYF. In nucleotides, the CDR3 is TGTGCCAGCAGCTTACGGGTTACAGATACGCAGTATTTT. The chain recombines TRBV11-2 with TRBJ2-3; D unresolved. Germline values: CDR1 SGHAT, CDR2 FQNNGV. This CDR3 region has 13 residues. The V end lost 2 bases, the J end lost 3 bases, and 6 bases lay between the germline ends.

The chain joins TRBV12-3 or TRBV12-4 to TRBJ2-6; D not certain. The CDR3 totals 17 residues. The germline V and J ends were trimmed by 4 bases and 0 bases, with 13 bases remaining between them. This CDR3 is CASSYGTTFSGANVLTF. The CDR3 DNA reads as TGTGCCAGCAGTTACGGCACGACCTTCTCTGGGGCCAACGTCCTGACTTTC.

The chain couples TRBV28 to TRBJ2-7; the match to TRBD1 covers 9 bases. Germline CDR1 reads MDHEN; CDR2 reads SYDVKM. The length of the CDR3 is 14 residues. With V trimmed by 5 bases and J by 3 bases, 5 bases remained unmatched. CDR3 protein: CASSPTGGYYEQYF. CDR3 in DNA: TGTGCCAGCAGTCCCACAGGGGGCTACTACGAGCAGTACTTC.

This chain links TRBV13 with TRBJ1-5; 7 nucleotides match TRBD1. Germline V gene data show CDR1 as PRHDT and CDR2 as FYEKMQ (reference sequence). The CDR3 runs 15 residues. V lost 8 bases to trimming and J lost 2 bases; unmatched junction nucleotides: 9. CDR3 region: CASPQLGTGNQPQHF. The CDR3 DNA reads as TGTGCCAGCCCACAGCTTGGGACAGGCAATCAGCCCCAGCATTTT. Using reference TRBV13 and TRBJ1-5 for the parts outside the CDR3, the full variable domain is AAGVIQSPRHLIKEKRETATLKCYPIPRHDTVYWYQQGPGQDPQFLISFYEKMQSDKGSIPDRFSAQQFSDYHSELNMSSLELGDSALYFCASPQLGTGNQPQHFGDGTRLSIL.

This chain links TRBV3-1 with TRBJ2-7; TRBD2 matches at 9 bases. The V gene end was trimmed by 1 base and the J gene end by 1 base; junction bases not matched to a gene: 5. Germline values: CDR1 LGHDT, CDR2 YNNKEL (reference sequence). CDR3 size: 16 residues. The CDR3 DNA follows: TGTGCCAGCAGCCAAGGGGCGGGAGGGATTTCCTACGAGCAGTACTTC. Translation gives CASSQGAGGISYEQYF.

This clonotype has more than one count but fewer than ten. The chain recombines TRBV9 with TRBJ2-1, with TRBD2 identical over 8 bases. Looked up from germline, CDR1 is SGDLS and CDR2 is YYNGEE. The ends lost 4 bases at V and 6 bases at J; junction bases unmatched: 18. This CDR3 has 18 amino acids. Here the CDR3 reads CASSSRGLAGGFVNEQFF. CDR3 bases: TGTGCCAGCAGCTCGAGAGGACTAGCAGGAGGGTTCGTCAATGAGCAGTTCTTC.

The table lists this clonotype with a few counts. This chain links TRBV6-1 with TRBJ2-7, with a weak D call TRBD2 (6 bases). The length of the CDR3 is 15 residues. Germline-derived CDR1 and CDR2 are MNHNS and SASEGT. Trimming shortened V by 7 bases and J by 2 bases, and 18 bases separated the two germline ends. The CDR3 spells CASTVSSGRTYEQYF. CDR3 in DNA: TGTGCCAGCACGGTGAGTTCGGGGAGGACCTACGAGCAGTACTTC.

A few counts support this clonotype. V is TRBV4-2 and J is TRBJ2-7; possibly TRBD2 for D (5 bases). Germline V gives CDR1 LGHNA, CDR2 YNFKEQ. This CDR3 region has 15 residues. Trimming cost V 4 bases and J 2 bases, with 15 bases left between them. The CDR3 here is CASSPPRRPTYEQYF. CDR3 sequence (DNA): TGTGCCAGCAGCCCCCCCAGGAGGCCTACCTACGAGCAGTACTTC.

The gene calls are TRBV10-1 and TRBJ2-3; D unresolved. CDR3 length: 16 residues. Germline V CDR1 and CDR2: WNHNN, SYGVQD (reference sequence). V dropped 2 bases and J dropped 3 bases, with 15 bases sitting between them. CDR3: CASSEGRVRPTDTQYF. The CDR3 region has the DNA TGCGCCAGCAGTGAGGGCCGGGTCCGACCAACAGATACGCAGTATTTT.

V usage is TRBV6-6 and J usage is TRBJ2-7; D is ambiguous. CDR1 and CDR2 from the germline V gene are MNHNY and SVGAGI (reference sequence). The CDR3 spans 10 residues. V was clipped by 6 bases and J by 7 bases, with 7 bases between them. Written as DNA, the CDR3 is TGTGCCAGCAGCCGCGAAGAGCAGTACTTC. It translates to CASSREEQYF.

The V call is TRBV7-9, the J call TRBJ2-1; possibly TRBD1 or TRBD2 for D (6 bases each). Germline values: CDR1 SEHNR, CDR2 FQNEAQ (reference sequence). The CDR3 extends over 15 amino acids. Trimming took 7 bases from V and 7 from J, leaving 20 bases between them. CDR3 DNA sequence: TGTGCCAGCATGGAGGGCAGGGGTAGTTGGAATGAGCAGTTCTTC. Protein sequence: CASMEGRGSWNEQFF. Supplemented by reference TRBV7-9 and TRBJ2-1, the full variable domain reads DTGVSQNPRHKITKRGQNVTFRCDPISEHNRLYWYRQTLGQGPEFLTYFQNEAQLEKSRLLSDRFSAERPKGSFSTLEIQRTEQGDSAMYLCASMEGRGSWNEQFFGPGTRLTVL.

The rearrangement uses TRBV29-1 and TRBJ2-3; 9 bases line up with TRBD1. V gave up 5 bases and J gave up 3 bases; unmatched junction bases: 3. CDR1 SQVTM and CDR2 ANQGSEA come from the germline V gene. The CDR3 loop spans 13 amino acids. CDR3 protein: CSVRTGATDTQYF. The CDR3 bases are TGCAGCGTTCGGACAGGGGCGACAGATACGCAGTATTTT.

The gene calls are TRBV6-6 and TRBJ1-5, with a weak D call TRBD1 (6 bases). The CDR3 sequence is 13 residues long. V lost 6 bases to trimming and J lost 7 bases, with 13 bases between them. In germline, CDR1 is MNHNY, CDR2 SVGAGI (reference sequence). CDR3 residues: CASSPQGGQPQHF. The CDR3 nucleotides are TGTGCCAGCAGCCCACAGGGTGGCCAGCCCCAGCATTTT.

The chain has TRBV7-9 and TRBJ2-5; tentatively, D is TRBD2 (5 bases). The CDR3 has 15 amino acids. Germline V gene data show CDR1 as SEHNR and CDR2 as FQNEAQ (reference sequence). V was trimmed by 2 bases and J by 3 bases, leaving 13 bases between them. The CDR3 DNA follows: TGTGCCAGCAGCTTATGGCCCCCGCGGGAAGAGACCCAGTACTTC. Translating it yields CASSLWPPREETQYF. Looking up the rest from reference TRBV7-9 and TRBJ2-5 gives the full variable domain: DTGVSQNPRHKITKRGQNVTFRCDPISEHNRLYWYRQTLGQGPEFLTYFQNEAQLEKSRLLSDRFSAERPKGSFSTLEIQRTEQGDSAMYLCASSLWPPREETQYFGPGTRLLVL.

The V and J genes are TRBV12-2 and TRBJ2-3; whether TRBD1, the table's D call, matches the DNA was not checked. TRBV12-2 corresponds to a pseudogene. The CDR3 has 16 amino acids. DNA of the CDR3: TGTGCAAGTCGCTTGAAGGGACAGGATAACACAGATACGCAGTATTTT. The encoded protein is CASRLKGQDNTDTQYF.

This clonotype was picked up a small number of times. This chain connects TRBV5-1 to TRBJ2-2; 7 positions agree with TRBD1. CDR1 is SGHRS, CDR2 YFSETQ, per germline. The V segment lost 0 bases and the J segment 1 base; nucleotides outside the gene matches: 3. The CDR3 consists of 16 residues. CDR3 sequence: CASSLGGTVNTGELFF. Written as DNA, the CDR3 is TGCGCCAGCAGCTTGGGAGGGACAGTGAACACCGGGGAGCTGTTTTTT.

The chain uses TRBV5-4 and TRBJ2-7, with 12 positions matching TRBD1. The V gene's germline CDR1 is SGHNT and CDR2 YYREEE (reference sequence). This CDR3 has 15 residues. V dropped 4 bases and J dropped 7; count of bases not matched to a gene: 9. The CDR3 here is CASSPGTGGVREQYF. The CDR3 DNA is TGTGCCAGCAGCCCCGGGACAGGGGGCGTGAGGGAGCAGTACTTC.

The gene calls are TRBV28 and TRBJ2-1; D not certain. V lost 6 bases and J lost 4, with 4 bases in between. Germline V gene data show CDR1 as MDHEN and CDR2 as SYDVKM. The length of the CDR3 is 11 residues. For the CDR3, the DNA is TGTGCCAGCAGCCCGTACAATGAGCAGTTCTTC. Amino acid sequence: CASSPYNEQFF. The full variable domain, with the rest looked up from reference TRBV28 and TRBJ2-1, is DVKVTQSSRYLVKRTGEKVFLECVQDMDHENMFWYRQDPGLGLRLIYFSYDVKMKEKGDIPEGYSVSREKKERFSLILESASTNQTSMYLCASSPYNEQFFGPGTRLTVL.

This sequence joins TRBV12-3 or TRBV12-4 and TRBJ2-1, with 8 bases fitting TRBD2. CDR3 size: 15 residues. The V gene end was trimmed by 7 bases and the J gene end by 3 bases; junction bases not matched to a gene: 8. The DNA of the CDR3 is TGTGCCAGCACCTCTACTAGCGGAAGCTACAATGAGCAGTTCTTC. Translating gives CASTSTSGSYNEQFF.

This clonotype was counted a few times. The rearrangement joins TRBV4-2 to TRBJ2-7, with 7 nucleotides matching TRBD1. The CDR3 totals 15 residues. CDR1 LGHNA and CDR2 YNFKEQ come from the germline V gene. Losses at the gene ends were 2 bases for V and 6 bases for J; bases not matched to a gene: 10. The DNA of the CDR3 is TGTGCCAGCAGCCAAACCTCGACAGGGTTGGGCGAGCAGTACTTC. Amino acids: CASSQTSTGLGEQYF.

This chain connects TRBV12-3 or TRBV12-4 to TRBJ2-7; D not resolved. The CDR3 spans 12 residues. With 3 bases removed from V and 5 bases from J, the gap between germline ends came to 8 bases. The CDR3 bases are TGTGCCAGCAGTTTGGTTAACCACGAGCAGTACTTC. This translates into CASSLVNHEQYF.

This clonotype was recorded a few times. The gene calls are TRBV7-9 and TRBJ2-4, with no clear D. Trimming cost V 4 bases and J 0 bases, with 7 bases left between them. Per the germline V gene, CDR1 is SEHNR and CDR2 is FQNEAQ (reference sequence). The CDR3 runs 14 residues. The CDR3 DNA reads as TGTGCCAGCAGCTCCTCGATAGCCAAAAACATTCAGTACTTC. This translates into CASSSSIAKNIQYF.

This clonotype was counted a few times. The chain recombines TRBV20-1 with TRBJ2-1, with D perhaps matching TRBD2 (5 bases). The CDR3 runs to 13 residues. Germline V CDR1 and CDR2: DFQATT, SNEGSKA (reference sequence). V lost 5 bases, J lost 5 bases, and 13 bases lay in between. CDR3 coding DNA: TGCAGTGCTGCCGGAAGCGGAAACAATGAGCAGTTCTTC. Encoded protein: CSAAGSGNNEQFF.